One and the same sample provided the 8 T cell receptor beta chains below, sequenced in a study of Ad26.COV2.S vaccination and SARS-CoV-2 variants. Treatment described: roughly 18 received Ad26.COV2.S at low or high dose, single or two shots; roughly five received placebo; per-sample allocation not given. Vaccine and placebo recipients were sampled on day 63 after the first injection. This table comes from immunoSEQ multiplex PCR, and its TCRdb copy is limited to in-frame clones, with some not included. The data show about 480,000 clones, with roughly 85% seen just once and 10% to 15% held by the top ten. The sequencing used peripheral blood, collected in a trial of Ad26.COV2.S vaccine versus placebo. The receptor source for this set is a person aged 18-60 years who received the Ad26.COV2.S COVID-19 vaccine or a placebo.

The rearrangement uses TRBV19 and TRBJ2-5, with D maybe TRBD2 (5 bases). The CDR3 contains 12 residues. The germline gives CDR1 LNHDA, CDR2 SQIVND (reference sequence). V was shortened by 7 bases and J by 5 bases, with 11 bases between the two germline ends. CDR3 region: CASTSSGETQYF. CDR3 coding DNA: TGTGCCAGTACTTCTTCGGGGGAGACCCAGTACTTC.

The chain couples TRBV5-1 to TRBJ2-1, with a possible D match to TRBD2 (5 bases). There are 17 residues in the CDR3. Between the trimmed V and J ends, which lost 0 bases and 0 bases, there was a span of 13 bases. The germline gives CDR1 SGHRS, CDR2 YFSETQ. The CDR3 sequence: CASSLEAGLRSYNEQFF. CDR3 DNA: TGCGCCAGCAGCTTGGAGGCAGGACTTCGCTCCTACAATGAGCAGTTCTTC.

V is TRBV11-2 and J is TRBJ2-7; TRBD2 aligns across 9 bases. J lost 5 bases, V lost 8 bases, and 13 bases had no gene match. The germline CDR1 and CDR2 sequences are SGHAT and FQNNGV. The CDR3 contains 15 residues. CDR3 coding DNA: TGTGCCAGCTCCCCGGCGGCTAGCGGGAACCACGAGCAGTACTTC. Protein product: CASSPAASGNHEQYF.

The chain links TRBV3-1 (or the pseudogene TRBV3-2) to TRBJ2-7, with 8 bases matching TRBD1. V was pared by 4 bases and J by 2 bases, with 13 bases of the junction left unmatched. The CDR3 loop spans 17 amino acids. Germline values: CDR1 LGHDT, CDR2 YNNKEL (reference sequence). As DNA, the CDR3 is TGTGCCAGCAGCCCAACGGTATCCGGGGACAGGCCCTACGAGCAGTACTTC. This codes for CASSPTVSGDRPYEQYF.

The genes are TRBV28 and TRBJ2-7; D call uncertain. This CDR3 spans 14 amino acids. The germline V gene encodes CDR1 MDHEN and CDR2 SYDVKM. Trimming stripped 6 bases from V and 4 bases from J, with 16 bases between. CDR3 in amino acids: CASSASGAPYEQYF. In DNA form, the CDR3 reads TGTGCCAGCAGCGCGAGTGGAGCCCCGTACGAGCAGTACTTC. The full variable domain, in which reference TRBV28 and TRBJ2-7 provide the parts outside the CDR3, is DVKVTQSSRYLVKRTGEKVFLECVQDMDHENMFWYRQDPGLGLRLIYFSYDVKMKEKGDIPEGYSVSREKKERFSLILESASTNQTSMYLCASSASGAPYEQYFGPGTRLTVT.

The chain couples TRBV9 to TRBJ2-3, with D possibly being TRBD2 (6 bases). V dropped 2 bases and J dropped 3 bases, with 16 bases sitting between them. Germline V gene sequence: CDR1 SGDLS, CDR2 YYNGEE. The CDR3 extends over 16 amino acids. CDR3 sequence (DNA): TGTGCCAGCAGCGTTCAAGGGCTAGCGTGGACAGATACGCAGTATTTT. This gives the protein CASSVQGLAWTDTQYF.

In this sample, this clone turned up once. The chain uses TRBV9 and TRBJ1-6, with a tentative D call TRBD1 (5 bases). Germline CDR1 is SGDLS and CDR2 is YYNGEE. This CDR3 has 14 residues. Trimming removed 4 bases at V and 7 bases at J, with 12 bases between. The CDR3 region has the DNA TGTGCCAGCAGCCCCGGGGACGTCAATTCACCCCTCCACTTT. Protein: CASSPGDVNSPLHF.

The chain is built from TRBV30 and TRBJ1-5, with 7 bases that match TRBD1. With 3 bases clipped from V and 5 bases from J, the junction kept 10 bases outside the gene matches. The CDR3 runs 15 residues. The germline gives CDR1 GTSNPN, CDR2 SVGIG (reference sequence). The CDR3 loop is CAWSRDGTADQPQHF. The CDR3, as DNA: TGTGCCTGGAGCCGAGATGGGACAGCTGATCAGCCCCAGCATTTT.